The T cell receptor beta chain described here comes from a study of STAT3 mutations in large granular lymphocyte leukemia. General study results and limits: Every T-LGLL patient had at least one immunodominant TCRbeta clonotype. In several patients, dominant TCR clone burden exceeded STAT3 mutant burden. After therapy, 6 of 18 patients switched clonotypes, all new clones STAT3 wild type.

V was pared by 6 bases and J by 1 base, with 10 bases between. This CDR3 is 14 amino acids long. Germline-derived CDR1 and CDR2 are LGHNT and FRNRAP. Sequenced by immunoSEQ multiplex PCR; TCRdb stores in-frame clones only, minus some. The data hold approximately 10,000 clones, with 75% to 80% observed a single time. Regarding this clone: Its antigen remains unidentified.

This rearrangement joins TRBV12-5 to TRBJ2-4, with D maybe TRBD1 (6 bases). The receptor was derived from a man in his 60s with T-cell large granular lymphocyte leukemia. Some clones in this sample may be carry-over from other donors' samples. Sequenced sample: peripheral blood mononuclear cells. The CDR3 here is CASGTGSAKNIQYF. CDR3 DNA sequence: TGTGCTAGTGGAACAGGGAGCGCCAAAAACATTCAGTACTTC.